The 24 T cell receptor beta chains listed next were all sequenced from one sample in a study of tumor and adjacent non-tumor tissue in lung cancer. The template was RNA from unsorted bulk tissue. More than 3 cm separated this lung sample from the edge of the tumor. Three rounds of nested PCR, following a modified ARM-PCR protocol, produced the TCRbeta library. TCRdb re-called the multiplex PCR reads with MiXCR, one entry per CDR3 protein. The data show 44,000 or so distinct CDR3 sequences, roughly 62% seen once. Sequenced input: distant non-tumor lung tissue. Every receptor here comes from a woman aged 40 to 55 with non-small cell lung cancer.

Turning to this clonotype: A junction boundary mismatches the germline segment, possibly from a read error. This chain links TRBV28 with TRBJ2-2; D not certain. Germline V CDR1 and CDR2: MDHEN, SYDVKM. The length of the CDR3 is 14 residues. CDR3 region: CASSRQIGIVELLF. The CDR3 DNA reads as TGTGCCAGCAGCAGGCAAATTGGTATCGTGGAGCTGTTGTTT.

This sequence joins TRBV5-4 and TRBJ2-1; D might be TRBD1 or TRBD2, each matching 5 bases. Germline assignment: CDR1 SGHNT and CDR2 YYREEE (reference sequence). The CDR3 sequence is 16 residues long. The V end lost 4 bases, the J end lost 8 bases, and 22 bases lay between the germline ends. The CDR3 DNA follows: TGTGCCAGCAGCCCCCGCGCATTAGTTGGGGGAGATGAGCAGTTCTTC. Encoded protein: CASSPRALVGGDEQFF.

Worth noting for this clonotype: Because the CDR3 is missing its conserved closing phenylalanine or tryptophan, this is likely a read error. Here the CDR3 DNA reads TGCGCCAGCGGCCAAGATGGGGGGACGTCCAGCGAGCAGTACCTC. This sequence encodes CASGQDGGTSSEQYL. This rearrangement joins TRBV4-1 to TRBJ2-7, with D maybe TRBD2 (6 bases). This CDR3 is 15 amino acids long. The germline gives CDR1 MGHRA, CDR2 YSYEKL.

A note on this clonotype: A much larger clone differs by one base, so this may be a read error. This rearrangement joins TRBV20-1 to TRBJ2-5; TRBD2 is a possible D gene (5 bases). Per the germline V gene, CDR1 is DFQATT and CDR2 is SNEGSKA (reference sequence). The CDR3 runs to 12 residues. The CDR3 region has the DNA TGCAGTGCTGATGACGGGAAAGAGACCCAGTGCTTC. It yields the protein CSADDGKETQCF.

The V call is TRBV28, the J call TRBJ1-2; perhaps TRBD1 as D (5 bases). This CDR3 is 15 amino acids long. Germline values: CDR1 MDHEN, CDR2 SYDVKM. V lost 3 bases and J 8 bases, leaving 19 bases between the germline ends. CDR3 coding DNA: TGTGCCAGCAGTTTGGTTTCGGGACGGGGTAGGGGCTACACCTTC. Protein product: CASSLVSGRGRGYTF.

The table lists this clonotype with a count of one. At one end, the junction sequence differs from germline, possibly due to a read error. The V gene is TRBV11-2, the J gene TRBJ2-7; 7 bases align to TRBD2. The V gene's germline CDR1 is SGHAT and CDR2 FQNNGV. This CDR3 contains 14 residues. The CDR3 DNA reads TGTGCCATCAGCTTAAAGCGGGACTCCTACGAGCGATATTTC. Protein sequence: CAISLKRDSYERYF.

In regard to this clonotype: The junction shows a germline mismatch at one end, possibly a read error. The J gene is TRBJ2-1, the V gene TRBV28; either TRBD1 or TRBD2 may supply D (5 bases each). CDR1 and CDR2 (germline): MDHEN, SYDVKM. CDR3 length equals 15 residues. CDR3 DNA: TGTGCCAGCAGCTACGGACGGGGCATAACGGATGAGCAGCTCTTC. It translates to CASSYGRGITDEQLF.

About this clonotype: A read error may account for a junction end that differs from germline. The CDR3 protein is CAISSTSVSTGELFF. CDR3 DNA sequence: TGTGCCATCAGTTCGACTAGCGTTTCGACCGGGGAGCTGTTTTTT. This sequence joins TRBV28 and TRBJ2-2; 8 nucleotides match TRBD2. The CDR3 covers 15 residues. Germline V gene data show CDR1 as MDHEN and CDR2 as SYDVKM.

Of note for this clonotype: One end of the junction varies from germline; a read error may be responsible. V is TRBV4-1 and J is TRBJ2-5; the D call may be TRBD1 or TRBD2 (5 bases each). Germline V gene data show CDR1 as MGHRA and CDR2 as YSYEKL. The length of the CDR3 is 15 residues. The CDR3 protein is CANSQDWDGAETQYF. In DNA, the CDR3 is TGCGCCAACAGCCAAGATTGGGACGGGGCCGAAACCCAGTACTTC.

Of note for this clonotype: A clone one base away is much larger, so this may be a read error. The chain links TRBV20-1 to TRBJ2-5; D is undetermined. Germline V gene data show CDR1 as DFQATT and CDR2 as SNEGSKA (reference sequence). This CDR3 is built from 14 residues. V lost 3 bases and J lost 2, with 13 bases in between. The CDR3 coding sequence is TGCAGTGCTAGGTCCGGCAATATTCAAGAGACCCAGTACTTC. It is translated as CSARSGNIQETQYF.

The V and J genes are TRBV12-3 or TRBV12-4 and TRBJ2-3; D tentatively fits TRBD1 or TRBD2 (5 bases each). The CDR3 runs to 14 residues. V was trimmed by 8 bases and J by 2 bases, leaving 14 bases between them. Here the CDR3 DNA reads TGTGCCAGCCTTCCGGGGACGAACACAGATACGCAGTATTTT. Translation: CASLPGTNTDTQYF.

In the case of this clonotype: A junction boundary mismatches the germline segment, possibly from a read error. The chain links TRBV5-6 to TRBJ2-7, with D possibly being TRBD1 (6 bases). Germline loops: CDR1 SGHDT, CDR2 YYEEEE. The CDR3 spans 16 residues. For the CDR3, the DNA is TGTGCCAGAAGCTTGATGGGGGCCCAACGAGTATACGAACAATACTTC. Its protein is CARSLMGAQRVYEQYF.

Remarks on this clonotype: An end of the junction does not agree with germline; a read error may underlie this. The CDR3 DNA is TGTACCAGCAGTAATTCGGGGTTTGAAGCTTACTTT. Encoded protein: CTSSNSGFEAYF. This chain joins TRBV11-2 and TRBJ1-1, with D unclear. In germline, CDR1 is SGHAT, CDR2 FQNNGV. This CDR3 has 12 amino acids.

A note on this clonotype: Compared with germline, one end of the junction differs, possibly owing to a read error. In nucleotides, the CDR3 is TGTGCCAGTAGCTCCCGGGCCCCTACCTTCTGCAGTGAGCAGTTCTTC. This sequence encodes CASSSRAPTFCSEQFF. V and J are TRBV11-3 and TRBJ2-1, with D unresolved. This CDR3 has 16 amino acids. Germline V gene lookup returns CDR1 SGHNT and CDR2 YENEEA.

The chain links TRBV11-2 to TRBJ2-1; no firm D call. The ends were cut back, 2 bases at V and 14 bases at J, with 16 bases in the middle. CDR3 length: 13 residues. Germline V lookup: CDR1 SGHAT, CDR2 FQNNGV. The CDR3 reads CASSLSILELEFF. CDR3 sequence (DNA): TGTGCCAGCAGCTTATCCATTCTTGAGCTAGAGTTCTTC.

A word on this clonotype: This may stem from a read error, because a much larger clone lies one nucleotide away. This chain links TRBV28 with TRBJ2-3; D is ambiguous. The V end lost 11 bases, the J end lost 1 base, and 7 bases lay between the germline ends. Germline V gives CDR1 MDHEN, CDR2 SYDVKM. The CDR3 contains 11 residues. The CDR3: CARLRTDTQYF. The DNA for the CDR3 is TGTGCCCGCCTTCGCACAGATACGCAGTATTTT.

For this clonotype: This CDR3 fails to terminate in the conserved phenylalanine or tryptophan, so it likely reflects a read error. V usage is TRBV11-3 and J usage is TRBJ2-1; TRBD2 matches at 11 bases. The junction had 12 bases not matched to a gene; V was cut back by 5 bases and J by 9 bases. The CDR3 consists of 16 residues. CDR1 is SGHNT and CDR2 is YENEEA in the germline V gene. DNA of the CDR3: TGTGCCAGCAGCGATCCGGGACTAGCGGCCAACACTGAGCAGTTCACC. Protein sequence: CASSDPGLAANTEQFT.

This clonotype has a handful of counts. The junction departs from the called germline gene at one end, perhaps through a read error. The chain uses TRBV28 and TRBJ2-6; TRBD1 agrees at 7 bases. The CDR3 is 12 amino acids. Germline-derived CDR1 and CDR2 are MDHEN and SYDVKM. This CDR3 is CASRTGQLPLAF. The CDR3 DNA is TGTGCCAGCAGAACGGGACAGCTCCCCCTGGCTTTC.

The rearrangement joins TRBV4-1 to TRBJ1-3, with D unclear. The CDR3 runs 17 residues. The germline V and J ends were trimmed by 1 base and 2 bases, with 15 bases remaining between them. CDR1 is MGHRA, CDR2 YSYEKL, per germline. The CDR3 nucleotides are TGCGCCAGCAGCCAAGGGGCCTGGGAAACCCCTGGAAACACCATATATTTT. The encoded protein is CASSQGAWETPGNTIYF.

Points on this clonotype: Lacking the conserved final phenylalanine or tryptophan, this CDR3 likely reflects a read error. V usage is TRBV10-3 and J usage is TRBJ1-4, with D unresolved. The CDR3 totals 14 residues. CDR1 is ENHRY and CDR2 is SYGVKD in the germline V gene. The CDR3 DNA follows: TGTACCATCAGTGACGAGGGAAGAGGTGAAAAACTGTTTCTT. This sequence encodes CTISDEGRGEKLFL.

The chain joins TRBV12-3 or TRBV12-4 to TRBJ2-1, with 13 bases aligning to TRBD2. J gave up 15 bases and V 6 bases, and 14 bases lay outside the gene matches. This CDR3 contains 15 residues. The CDR3 is CASSPTSGRAREWFF. The DNA for the CDR3 is TGTGCCAGCAGCCCTACTAGCGGGAGGGCCAGGGAGTGGTTCTTC.

A word on this clonotype: This may be a read error: a much more frequent sequence differs by one nucleotide. V and J are TRBV4-1 and TRBJ1-1; weak D call: TRBD1 (5 bases). Germline CDR1 reads MGHRA; CDR2 reads YSYEKL. CDR3 length: 14 amino acids. CDR3 residues: CASSPTDQDTEALF. CDR3 DNA: TGCGCCAGCAGCCCAACAGACCAGGACACTGAAGCTCTCTTT.

This clonotype occurred a few times. V is TRBV19 and J is TRBJ2-3; D possibly corresponds to TRBD1 (5 bases). The CDR3 totals 11 residues. V was clipped by 11 bases and J by 6 bases, with 12 bases between them. Germline V gene sequence: CDR1 LNHDA, CDR2 SQIVND (reference sequence). CDR3 sequence: CAAGRRDTQYF. In nucleotides, the CDR3 is TGTGCCGCAGGGCGCAGGGATACGCAGTATTTT.

Points on this clonotype: At one end the junction does not follow the germline gene, possibly because of a read error. The chain combines TRBV29-1 with TRBJ2-7, with TRBD1 matching 10 bases. Germline values: CDR1 SQVTM, CDR2 ANQGSEA. This CDR3 has 12 amino acids. CDR3 nucleotide sequence: TGCTGCGTTCGGGCAACCGGGACAGGGGTTACTTTC. Its protein product is CCVRATGTGVTF.